The 16 T cell receptor beta chains in this list originate from one sample, sequenced in a study of blood T cell repertoires in COVID-19. Sequencing was performed with immunoSEQ multiplex PCR; in TCRdb, only in-frame clones are kept and a portion is missing. There are 150,000 or so clones in the sample; 87% occur only once, and roughly 7% lies in the top ten. The sequenced sample consisted of PBMCs or T cells enriched from blood (not recorded which). Every receptor here comes from a woman aged 50 to 65 who had recovered from COVID-19.

This chain links TRBV15 with TRBJ2-7; D possibly corresponds to TRBD2 (6 bases). The CDR3 is 15 residues long. V was pared by 0 bases and J by 0 bases, with 9 bases between. Germline V gene sequence: CDR1 LNHNV, CDR2 YYDKDF (reference sequence). The CDR3 reads CATSREGGGSYEQYF. DNA for the CDR3: TGTGCCACCAGCAGAGAGGGGGGAGGCTCCTACGAGCAGTACTTC.

The V call is TRBV6-5, the J call TRBJ2-4, with D possibly matching TRBD2 (6 bases). Germline V lookup: CDR1 MNHEY, CDR2 SVGAGI. The CDR3 consists of 14 residues. V was pared by 2 bases and J by 11 bases, with 16 bases between. The CDR3 protein is CASSYEGTGAVQYF. The CDR3 nucleotides read TGTGCCAGCAGTTACGAGGGGACTGGAGCAGTTCAGTACTTC.

The chain joins TRBV28 to TRBJ1-2; TRBD1 agrees at 9 bases. This CDR3 has 17 amino acids. Germline values: CDR1 MDHEN, CDR2 SYDVKM. V was clipped by 1 base and J by 6 bases; unmatched bases: 12. CDR3 bases: TGTGCCAGCAGTTTATTATATTCGGACAGGGGTGCGGATGGCTACACCTTC. Protein product: CASSLLYSDRGADGYTF.

The chain joins TRBV4-1 to TRBJ2-1; 9 nucleotides match TRBD2. The CDR3 has 17 residues. Germline lookup yields CDR1 MGHRA and CDR2 YSYEKL. The V and J ends lost 4 bases and 5 bases, in that order; junction bases with no gene match: 12. The CDR3 coding sequence is TGCGCCAGCAGCCCCCTCGGTCGCGGGAGGGCCGACAATGAGCAGTTCTTC. It translates to CASSPLGRGRADNEQFF.

The rearrangement joins TRBV5-4 to TRBJ2-2, with TRBD1 matching over 9 bases. Trimming cost V 3 bases and J 4 bases; bases outside gene matches: 7. Germline V lookup: CDR1 SGHNT, CDR2 YYREEE (reference sequence). CDR3 size: 16 residues. The CDR3 region is CASSSRTGEFTGELFF. CDR3 DNA sequence: TGTGCCAGCAGCTCACGGACAGGGGAGTTCACCGGGGAGCTGTTTTTT.

The chain is built from TRBV18 and TRBJ2-1; 7 nucleotides agree with TRBD2. CDR3 size: 16 residues. Germline V gene data show CDR1 as KGHSH and CDR2 as LQKENI. V lost 0 bases, J lost 4 bases, and 6 bases stayed unmatched. The CDR3 nucleotides are TGTGCCAGCTCACCACCGTCTAGCGGATTGTACAATGAGCAGTTCTTC. Its translation: CASSPPSSGLYNEQFF. Full variable domain (outside the CDR3, taken from reference TRBV18 and TRBJ2-1): NAGVMQNPRHLVRRRGQEARLRCSPMKGHSHVYWYRQLPEEGLKFMVYLQKENIIDESGMPKERFSAEFPKEGPSILRIQQVVRGDSAAYFCASSPPSSGLYNEQFFGPGTRLTVL.

Points on this clone: An end of the junction differs from the germline gene, which may be a read error. CDR3 DNA: TGTGCCAGCAGCTTGGTGTCAGGGGGGCCCTATTCCTTC. Residues: CASSLVSGGPYSF. This chain joins TRBV5-4 and TRBJ1-2; 7 bases match TRBD1. The CDR3 runs 13 residues. Germline V CDR1 and CDR2: SGHNT, YYREEE (reference sequence).

This chain joins TRBV2 and TRBJ1-1; 9 bases fit TRBD1. CDR3 length equals 15 residues. V lost 4 bases, J lost 0 bases, and 3 bases stayed unmatched. Germline loops: CDR1 SNHLY, CDR2 FYNNEI. CDR3 sequence reads: CASSVGQGVNTEAFF. The CDR3 bases are TGTGCCAGCAGTGTGGGACAGGGCGTGAACACTGAAGCTTTCTTT.

The chain recombines TRBV2 with TRBJ1-5, with TRBD1 matching 10 bases. V dropped 3 bases and J dropped 3; count of bases not matched to a gene: 2. The V gene's germline CDR1 is SNHLY and CDR2 FYNNEI. The length of the CDR3 is 15 residues. Here the CDR3 reads CASSEGQGNNQPQHF. In DNA form, the CDR3 reads TGTGCCAGCAGTGAGGGACAGGGGAACAATCAGCCCCAGCATTTT.

The V call is TRBV4-2, the J call TRBJ2-1, with D maybe TRBD2 (6 bases). This CDR3 comprises 17 residues. Germline V gene data show CDR1 as LGHNA and CDR2 as YNFKEQ. V was shortened by 0 bases and J by 9 bases, with 21 bases between the two germline ends. Here the CDR3 reads CASSQDRLGGFLGEQFF. The CDR3 DNA sequence: TGTGCCAGCAGCCAAGATAGACTAGGCGGGTTCCTGGGTGAGCAGTTCTTC.

The V and J genes are TRBV18 and TRBJ1-2; D remains ambiguous. V lost 8 bases and J 2 bases, leaving 12 bases between the germline ends. The CDR3 runs to 13 residues. Germline V lookup: CDR1 KGHSH, CDR2 LQKENI. The CDR3 is CASGREGNYGYTF. DNA of the CDR3: TGTGCCAGCGGACGGGAAGGGAACTATGGCTACACCTTC. The whole variable domain, remainder taken from reference TRBV18 and TRBJ1-2, is NAGVMQNPRHLVRRRGQEARLRCSPMKGHSHVYWYRQLPEEGLKFMVYLQKENIIDESGMPKERFSAEFPKEGPSILRIQQVVRGDSAAYFCASGREGNYGYTFGSGTRLTVV.

This clone appeared once. The chain links TRBV28 to TRBJ2-1; TRBD1 matches 7 bases. The CDR3 loop spans 14 amino acids. The V gene's germline CDR1 is MDHEN and CDR2 SYDVKM. V lost 7 bases to trimming and J lost 7 bases; unmatched junction nucleotides: 10. The CDR3 spells CASKPGGSKNEQFF. The CDR3 DNA is TGTGCCAGCAAACCAGGGGGAAGTAAGAATGAGCAGTTCTTC.

This clone has a handful of counts. The J gene is TRBJ2-7, the V gene TRBV29-1; TRBD2 is a possible D gene (7 bases). Germline CDR1 reads SQVTM; CDR2 reads ANQGSEA. The CDR3 runs 13 residues. V was trimmed by 1 base and J by 5 bases, leaving 12 bases between them. In DNA, the CDR3 is TGCAGCGTTGAAGGCACAGGGAGGGACGAGCAGTACTTC. Translation: CSVEGTGRDEQYF.

The chain links TRBV3-1 (or the pseudogene TRBV3-2) to TRBJ2-3; 9 nucleotides match TRBD2. Trimming removed 1 base from V and 0 bases from J; junction bases left unmatched: 2. The CDR3 has 16 residues. Germline values: CDR1 LGHDT, CDR2 YNNKEL (reference sequence). CDR3 sequence reads: CASSQVGTSSTDTQYF. CDR3 nucleotide sequence: TGTGCCAGCAGCCAAGTTGGGACTAGCAGCACAGATACGCAGTATTTT.

The V and J genes are TRBV30 and TRBJ2-3, with 7 bases identical to TRBD1. There are 14 residues in the CDR3. V lost 2 bases to trimming and J lost 4 bases; unmatched junction nucleotides: 6. Germline V gene sequence: CDR1 GTSNPN, CDR2 SVGIG (reference sequence). DNA for the CDR3: TGTGCCTGGAGTAACAGGGGTCGGGCAGATACGCAGTATTTT. Residues: CAWSNRGRADTQYF.

This chain links TRBV2 with TRBJ2-5; 7 nucleotides match TRBD2. V gave up 1 base and J gave up 7 bases; unmatched junction bases: 6. The CDR3 consists of 14 residues. The V gene's germline CDR1 is SNHLY and CDR2 FYNNEI. CDR3 nucleotide sequence: TGTGCCAGCAGTGAAGTGGGAGGGGTTGCGACCCAGTACTTC. It yields the protein CASSEVGGVATQYF.